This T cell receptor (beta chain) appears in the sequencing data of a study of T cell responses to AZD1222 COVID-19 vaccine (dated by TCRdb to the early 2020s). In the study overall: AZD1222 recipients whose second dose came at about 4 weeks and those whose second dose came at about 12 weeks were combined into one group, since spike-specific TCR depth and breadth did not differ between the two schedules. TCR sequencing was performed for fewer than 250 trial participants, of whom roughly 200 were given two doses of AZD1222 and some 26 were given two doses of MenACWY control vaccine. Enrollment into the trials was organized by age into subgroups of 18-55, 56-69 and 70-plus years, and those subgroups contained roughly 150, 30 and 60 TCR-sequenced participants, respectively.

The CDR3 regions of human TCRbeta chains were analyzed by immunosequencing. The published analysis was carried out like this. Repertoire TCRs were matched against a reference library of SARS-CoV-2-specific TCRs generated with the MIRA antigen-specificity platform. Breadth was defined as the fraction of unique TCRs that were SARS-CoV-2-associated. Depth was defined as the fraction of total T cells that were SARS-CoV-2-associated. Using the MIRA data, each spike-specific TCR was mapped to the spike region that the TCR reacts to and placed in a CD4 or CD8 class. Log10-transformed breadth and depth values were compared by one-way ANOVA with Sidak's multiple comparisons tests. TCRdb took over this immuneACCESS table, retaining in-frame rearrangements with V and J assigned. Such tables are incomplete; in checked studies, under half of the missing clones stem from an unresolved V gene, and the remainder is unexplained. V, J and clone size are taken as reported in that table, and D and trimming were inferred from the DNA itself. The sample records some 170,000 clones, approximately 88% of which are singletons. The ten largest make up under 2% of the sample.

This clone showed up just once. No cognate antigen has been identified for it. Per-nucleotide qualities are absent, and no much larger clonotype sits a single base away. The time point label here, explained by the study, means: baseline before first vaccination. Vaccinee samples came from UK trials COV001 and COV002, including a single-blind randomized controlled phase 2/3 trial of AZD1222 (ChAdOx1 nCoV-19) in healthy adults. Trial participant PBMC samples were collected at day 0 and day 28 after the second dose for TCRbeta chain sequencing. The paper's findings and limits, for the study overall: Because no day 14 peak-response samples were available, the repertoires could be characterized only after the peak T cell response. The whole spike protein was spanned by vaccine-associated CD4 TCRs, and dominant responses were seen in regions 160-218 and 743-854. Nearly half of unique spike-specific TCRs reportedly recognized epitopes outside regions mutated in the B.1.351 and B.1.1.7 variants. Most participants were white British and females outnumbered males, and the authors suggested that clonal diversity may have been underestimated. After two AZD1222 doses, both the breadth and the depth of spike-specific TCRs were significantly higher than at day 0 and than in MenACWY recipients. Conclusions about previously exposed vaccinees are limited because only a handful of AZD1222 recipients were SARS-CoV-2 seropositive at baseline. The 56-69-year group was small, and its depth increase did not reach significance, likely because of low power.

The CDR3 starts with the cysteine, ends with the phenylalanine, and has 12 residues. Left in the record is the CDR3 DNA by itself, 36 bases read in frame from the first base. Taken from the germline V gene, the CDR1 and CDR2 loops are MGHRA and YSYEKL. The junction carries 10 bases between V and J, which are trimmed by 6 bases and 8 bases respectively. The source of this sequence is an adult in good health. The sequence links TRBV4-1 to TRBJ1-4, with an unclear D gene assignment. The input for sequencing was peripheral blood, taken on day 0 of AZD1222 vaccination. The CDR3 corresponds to CASSTQMEKLFF. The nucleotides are TGCGCCAGCAGTACACAGATGGAAAAACTGTTTTTT.